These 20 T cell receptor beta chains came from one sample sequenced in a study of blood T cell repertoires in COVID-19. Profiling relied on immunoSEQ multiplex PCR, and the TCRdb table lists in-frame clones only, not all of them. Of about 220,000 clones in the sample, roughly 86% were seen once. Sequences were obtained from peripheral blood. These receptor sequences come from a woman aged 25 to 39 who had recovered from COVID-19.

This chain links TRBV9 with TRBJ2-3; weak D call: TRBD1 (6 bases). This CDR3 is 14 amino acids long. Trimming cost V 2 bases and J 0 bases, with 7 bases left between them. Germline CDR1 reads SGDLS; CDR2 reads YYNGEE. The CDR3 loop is CASSVDRSTDTQYF. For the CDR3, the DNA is TGTGCCAGCAGCGTGGACAGAAGCACAGATACGCAGTATTTT.

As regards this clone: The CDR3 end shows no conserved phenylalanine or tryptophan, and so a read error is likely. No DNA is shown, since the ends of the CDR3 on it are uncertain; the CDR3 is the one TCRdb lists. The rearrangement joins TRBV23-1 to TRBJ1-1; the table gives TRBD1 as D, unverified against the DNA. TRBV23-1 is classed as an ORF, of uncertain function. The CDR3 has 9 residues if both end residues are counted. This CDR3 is CASSLVSRV.

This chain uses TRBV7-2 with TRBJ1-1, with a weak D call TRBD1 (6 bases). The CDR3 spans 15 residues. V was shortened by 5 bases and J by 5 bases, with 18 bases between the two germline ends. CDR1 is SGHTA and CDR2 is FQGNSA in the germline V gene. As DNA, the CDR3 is TGTGCCAGCAGCCCTAACCAGGGGTTGGGGACTGAAGCTTTCTTT. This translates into CASSPNQGLGTEAFF.

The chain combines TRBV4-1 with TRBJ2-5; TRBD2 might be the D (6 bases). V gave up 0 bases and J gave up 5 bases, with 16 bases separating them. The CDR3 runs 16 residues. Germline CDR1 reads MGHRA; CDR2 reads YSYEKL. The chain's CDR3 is CASSQDRTTLRETQYF. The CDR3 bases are TGCGCCAGCAGCCAAGATAGGACTACCCTGAGGGAGACCCAGTACTTC.

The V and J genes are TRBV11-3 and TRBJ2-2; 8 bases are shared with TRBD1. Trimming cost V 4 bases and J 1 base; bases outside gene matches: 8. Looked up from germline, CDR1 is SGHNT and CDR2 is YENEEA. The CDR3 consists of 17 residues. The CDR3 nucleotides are TGTGCCAGCAGCTCTGGGTGGGGGACAGGGAACACCGGGGAGCTGTTTTTT. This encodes CASSSGWGTGNTGELFF.

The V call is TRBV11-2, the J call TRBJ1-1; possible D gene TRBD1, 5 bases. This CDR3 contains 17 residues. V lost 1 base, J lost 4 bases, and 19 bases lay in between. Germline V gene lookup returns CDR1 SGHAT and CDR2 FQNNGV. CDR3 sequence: CASSLVRDLSRGTEAFF. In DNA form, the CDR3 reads TGTGCCAGCAGCTTAGTCCGAGACCTCTCAAGGGGCACTGAAGCTTTCTTT. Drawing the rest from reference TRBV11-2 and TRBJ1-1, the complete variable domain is EAGVAQSPRYKIIEKRQSVAFWCNPISGHATLYWYQQILGQGPKLLIQFQNNGVVDDSQLPKDRFSAERLKGVDSTLKIQPAKLEDSAVYLCASSLVRDLSRGTEAFFGQGTRLTVV.

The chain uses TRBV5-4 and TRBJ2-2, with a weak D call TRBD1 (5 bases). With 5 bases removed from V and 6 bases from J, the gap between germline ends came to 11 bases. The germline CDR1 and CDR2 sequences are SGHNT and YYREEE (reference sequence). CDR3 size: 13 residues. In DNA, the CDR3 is TGTGCCAGCAGGGCAGGGAATGCCGGGGAGCTGTTTTTT. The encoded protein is CASRAGNAGELFF.

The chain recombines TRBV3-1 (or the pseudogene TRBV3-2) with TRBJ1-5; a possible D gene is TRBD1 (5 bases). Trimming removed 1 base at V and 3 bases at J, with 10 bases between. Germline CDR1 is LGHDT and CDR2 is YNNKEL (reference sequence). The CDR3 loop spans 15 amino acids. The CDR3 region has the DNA TGTGCCAGCAGCCAAGGCAGGGCAAACAATCAGCCCCAGCATTTT. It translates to CASSQGRANNQPQHF.

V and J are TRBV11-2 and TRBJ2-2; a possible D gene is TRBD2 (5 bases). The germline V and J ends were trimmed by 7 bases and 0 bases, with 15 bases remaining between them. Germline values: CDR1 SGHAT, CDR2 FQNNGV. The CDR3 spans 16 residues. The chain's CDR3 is CASTPPGVPNTGELFF. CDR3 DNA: TGTGCCAGCACCCCTCCCGGGGTTCCGAACACCGGGGAGCTGTTTTTT.

The CDR3: CASSQAAGALGGEQFF. For the CDR3, the DNA is TGTGCCAGCAGCCAAGCGGCGGGAGCACTTGGGGGTGAGCAGTTCTTC. The chain is built from TRBV4-2 and TRBJ2-1, with 7 nucleotides matching TRBD2. This CDR3 comprises 16 residues. Per germline, CDR1 LGHNA and CDR2 YNFKEQ. V gave up 1 base and J gave up 9 bases; unmatched junction bases: 12.

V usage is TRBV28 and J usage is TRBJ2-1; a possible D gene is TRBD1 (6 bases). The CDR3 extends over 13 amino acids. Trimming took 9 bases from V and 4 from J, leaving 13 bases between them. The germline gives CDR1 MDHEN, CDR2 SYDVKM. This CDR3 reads CASRDTAYNEQFF. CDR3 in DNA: TGTGCCAGTCGGGACACCGCGTACAATGAGCAGTTCTTC.

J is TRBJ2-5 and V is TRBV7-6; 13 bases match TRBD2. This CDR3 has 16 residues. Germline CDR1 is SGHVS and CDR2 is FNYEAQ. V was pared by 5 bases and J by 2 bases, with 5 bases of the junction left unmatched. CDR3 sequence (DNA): TGTGCCAGCAGCGACTGGACTAGCGGGGGTCAAGAGACCCAGTACTTC. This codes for CASSDWTSGGQETQYF.

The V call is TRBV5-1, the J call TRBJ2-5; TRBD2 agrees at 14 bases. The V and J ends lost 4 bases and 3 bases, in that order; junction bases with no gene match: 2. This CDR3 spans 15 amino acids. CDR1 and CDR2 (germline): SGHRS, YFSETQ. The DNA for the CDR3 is TGCGCCAGCAGCGAGGGACTAGCGGGGGAAGAGACCCAGTACTTC. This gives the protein CASSEGLAGEETQYF.

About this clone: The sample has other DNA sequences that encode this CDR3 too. This chain's CDR3 is CASSPQGNYGYTF. The CDR3 bases are TGTGCCAGCAGTCCCCAGGGGAACTATGGCTACACCTTC. The chain carries TRBV12-3 or TRBV12-4 and TRBJ1-2; D is possibly TRBD1 (6 bases). There are 13 residues in the CDR3. With 5 bases removed from V and 2 bases from J, the gap between germline ends came to 9 bases.

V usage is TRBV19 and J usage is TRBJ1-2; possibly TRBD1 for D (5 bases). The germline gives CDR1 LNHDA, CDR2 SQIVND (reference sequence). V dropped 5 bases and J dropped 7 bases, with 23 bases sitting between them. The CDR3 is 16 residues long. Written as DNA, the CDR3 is TGTGCCAGTAGTCAAATGGGGCAGGCGACACTTATTGGCTACACCTTC. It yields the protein CASSQMGQATLIGYTF.

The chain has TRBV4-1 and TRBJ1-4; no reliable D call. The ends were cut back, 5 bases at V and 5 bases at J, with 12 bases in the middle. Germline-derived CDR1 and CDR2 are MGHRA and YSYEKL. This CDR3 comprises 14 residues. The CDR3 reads CASSIRSPNEKLFF. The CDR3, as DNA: TGCGCCAGCAGCATCAGGTCCCCCAATGAAAAACTGTTTTTT.

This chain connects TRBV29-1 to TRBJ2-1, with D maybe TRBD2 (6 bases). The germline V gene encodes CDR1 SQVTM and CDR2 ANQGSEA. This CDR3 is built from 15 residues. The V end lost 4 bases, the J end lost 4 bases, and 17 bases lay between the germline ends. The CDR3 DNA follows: TGCAGCGTTGCTGAGGGATCCGGGGGATACAATGAGCAGTTCTTC. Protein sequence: CSVAEGSGGYNEQFF.

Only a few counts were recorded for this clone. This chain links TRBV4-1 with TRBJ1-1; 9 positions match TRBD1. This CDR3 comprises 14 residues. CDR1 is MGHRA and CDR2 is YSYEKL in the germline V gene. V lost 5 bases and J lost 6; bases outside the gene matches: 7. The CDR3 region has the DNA TGCGCCAGCAGCATGCGGGACAGGGCATCTGAAGCTTTCTTT. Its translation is CASSMRDRASEAFF.

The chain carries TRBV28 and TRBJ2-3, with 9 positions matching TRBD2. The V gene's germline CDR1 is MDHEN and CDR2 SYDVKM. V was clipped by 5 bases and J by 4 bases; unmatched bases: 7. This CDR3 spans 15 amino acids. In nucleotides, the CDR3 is TGTGCCAGCAGTCGGACTAGCGCTCTCGCAGATACGCAGTATTTT. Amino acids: CASSRTSALADTQYF.

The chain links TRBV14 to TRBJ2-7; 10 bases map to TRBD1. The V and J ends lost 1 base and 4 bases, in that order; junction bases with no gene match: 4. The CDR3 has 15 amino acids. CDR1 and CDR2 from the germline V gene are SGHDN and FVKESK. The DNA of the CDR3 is TGTGCCAGCAGCCAAGGGACAGGGGGTATGTACGAGCAGTACTTC. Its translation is CASSQGTGGMYEQYF.